Listed below are T cell receptor beta chains from one sample, sequenced in a study of blood T cell repertoires in COVID-19. Generated by immunoSEQ multiplex PCR, the TCRdb table keeps only in-frame clones and is missing some. The repertoire consists of 250,000 or so clones, with about 83% occurring once and the leading ten covering roughly 1.4%. Sequencing was carried out using peripheral blood. Every receptor here comes from a woman aged 40 to 55 who had recovered from COVID-19. CDR3s include the opening cysteine and the closing phenylalanine or tryptophan. The D gene is left open where the match is weak. Only some rows state a clone size, as once, few, many or a class for expanded clones.

J: TRBJ1-2; V: TRBV19; D: .; size: .; CDR3: CASSIPSRVGYTF; DNA: TGTGCCAGTAGTATTCCGTCCAGGGTCGGCTACACCTTC
J: TRBJ1-5; V: TRBV28; D: TRBD1; size: .; CDR3: CASSIGTGSNQPQHF; DNA: TGTGCCAGCAGCATCGGGACAGGTAGCAATCAGCCCCAGCATTTT
J: TRBJ2-7; V: TRBV3-1/TRBV3-2; D: .; size: few; CDR3: CASSPYLEQGTVGHYF; DNA: TGTGCCAGCAGCCCGTACCTAGAACAAGGAACAGTGGGGCACTACTTC
J: TRBJ2-5; V: TRBV7-3; D: TRBD1; size: once; CDR3: CASSPTPGTGGGKTQYF; DNA: TGTGCCAGCAGCCCTACCCCCGGGACAGGGGGCGGAAAGACCCAGTACTTC
J: TRBJ1-2; V: TRBV7-8; D: TRBD1; size: .; CDR3: CASSLGTGGGYTF; DNA: TGTGCCAGCAGCCTCGGGACAGGGGGTGGCTACACCTTC
J: TRBJ2-7; V: TRBV19; D: TRBD1; size: few; CDR3: CASKLGQEGRYF; DNA: TGTGCCAGTAAACTTGGACAGGAAGGTCGGTACTTC
J: TRBJ2-5; V: TRBV7-9; D: .; size: .; CDR3: CASSLGRADETQYF; DNA: TGTGCCAGCAGCCTCGGCAGGGCCGATGAGACCCAGTACTTC
J: TRBJ1-5; V: TRBV15; D: .; size: .; CDR3: CATSREDSHPNQPQHF; DNA: TGTGCCACCAGCAGAGAGGACAGTCACCCCAATCAGCCCCAGCATTTT
J: TRBJ2-2; V: TRBV5-1; D: TRBD2; size: once; CDR3: CASSSGGSTLLSNTGELFF; DNA: TGCGCCAGCAGCTCGGGGGGATCCACACTTCTATCGAACACCGGGGAGCTGTTTTTT
J: TRBJ1-4; V: TRBV9; D: TRBD1; size: few; CDR3: CASSKSGTGWEKLFF; DNA: TGTGCCAGCAGTAAATCCGGGACAGGATGGGAAAAACTGTTTTTT
J: TRBJ1-3; V: TRBV5-1; D: TRBD1; size: once; CDR3: CASSYGTAGNTIYF; DNA: TGCGCCAGCAGCTATGGGACAGCTGGAAACACCATATATTTT
J: TRBJ1-1; V: TRBV2; D: TRBD1; size: .; CDR3: CASSQSSGGGTEAFF; DNA: TGTGCCAGCAGTCAATCTTCAGGGGGCGGCACTGAAGCTTTCTTT
J: TRBJ2-5; V: TRBV9; D: .; size: .; CDR3: CASSAYHLTGGEETQYF; DNA: TGTGCCAGCAGCGCATATCATCTGACAGGCGGCGAAGAGACCCAGTACTTC
J: TRBJ2-2; V: TRBV2; D: .; size: .; CDR3: CASRFDSGELFF; DNA: TGTGCCAGCAGATTCGACAGCGGGGAGCTGTTTTTT
J: TRBJ2-1; V: TRBV7-2; D: TRBD2; size: .; CDR3: CASSYPGLAGYNEQFF; DNA: TGTGCCAGCAGCTATCCGGGACTAGCGGGATACAATGAGCAGTTCTTC
J: TRBJ1-2; V: TRBV28; D: TRBD1; size: .; CDR3: CASSRPTGTGYGYTF; DNA: TGTGCCAGCAGCCGCCCCACCGGGACAGGCTATGGCTACACCTTC
J: TRBJ2-5; V: TRBV9; D: .; size: .; CDR3: CASSVGISKETQYF; DNA: TGTGCCAGCAGCGTAGGAATTAGCAAAGAGACCCAGTACTTC
J: TRBJ2-2; V: TRBV12-2; D: .; size: .; CDR3: CASRLVLLAGGPNTGELFF; DNA: TGTGCAAGTCGCTTAGTATTACTAGCGGGGGGTCCGAACACCGGGGAGCTGTTTTTT
J: TRBJ2-5; V: TRBV3-1/TRBV3-2; D: .; size: .; CDR3: CASSLYRDQETQYF; DNA: TGTGCCAGCAGCCTATACAGGGACCAAGAGACCCAGTACTTC
J: TRBJ1-6; V: TRBV5-1; D: .; size: few; CDR3: CASSFSAHNNSPLHF; DNA: TGCGCCAGCAGCTTTAGCGCACATAATAATTCACCCCTCCACTTT
J: TRBJ1-2; V: TRBV12-3/TRBV12-4; D: .; size: .; CDR3: CASSLGQVGYTF; DNA: TGTGCCAGCAGTTTAGGGCAGGTGGGCTACACCTTC
J: TRBJ1-1; V: TRBV6-5; D: .; size: few; CDR3: CASSRRENTEAFF; DNA: TGTGCCAGCAGCCGACGGGAGAACACTGAAGCTTTCTTT
J: TRBJ1-1; V: TRBV30; D: .; size: .; CDR3: CAWISIEAFF; DNA: TGTGCCTGGATTAGTATTGAAGCTTTCTTT
J: TRBJ2-5; V: TRBV7-9; D: .; size: .; CDR3: CASSPSGTQETQYF; DNA: TGTGCCAGCAGCCCATCCGGGACACAAGAGACCCAGTACTTC
J: TRBJ2-5; V: TRBV5-6; D: TRBD1; size: .; CDR3: CASSLTGQGVPETQYF; DNA: TGTGCCAGCAGCTTAACGGGACAGGGGGTCCCAGAGACCCAGTACTTC
J: TRBJ1-6; V: TRBV19; D: .; size: .; CDR3: CASHDYSNSPLHF; DNA: TGTGCCAGCCATGACTATAGCAATTCACCCCTCCACTTT
J: TRBJ2-3; V: TRBV6-5; D: TRBD1; size: .; CDR3: CATRQGNTDTQYF; DNA: TGTGCCACCCGACAGGGAAACACAGATACGCAGTATTTT
J: TRBJ2-1; V: TRBV2; D: .; size: .; CDR3: CASSDEAGPANEQFF; DNA: TGTGCCAGCAGTGACGAGGCGGGGCCTGCCAATGAGCAGTTCTTC
J: TRBJ1-2; V: TRBV4-1; D: .; size: .; CDR3: CASSQDLAGRPYGYTF; DNA: TGCGCCAGCAGCCAAGATCTAGCAGGGAGGCCCTATGGCTACACCTTC
J: TRBJ2-5; V: TRBV5-6; D: TRBD1; size: .; CDR3: CASSSGTGGEETQYF; DNA: TGTGCCAGCAGCTCCGGGACAGGGGGCGAAGAGACCCAGTACTTC
J: TRBJ2-1; V: TRBV7-9; D: TRBD2; size: .; CDR3: CASSLTSGGYNEQFF; DNA: TGTGCCAGCAGCTTGACTAGCGGGGGGTACAATGAGCAGTTCTTC
J: TRBJ2-2; V: TRBV2; D: .; size: .; CDR3: CASSRDTGELFF; DNA: TGTGCCAGCAGTAGAGACACCGGGGAGCTGTTTTTT
J: TRBJ2-7; V: TRBV6-1; D: TRBD1; size: once; CDR3: CASSEMGQGNEQYF; DNA: TGTGCCAGCAGTGAAATGGGACAGGGAAACGAGCAGTACTTC
J: TRBJ1-2; V: TRBV30; D: TRBD1; size: .; CDR3: CAWTERGPYGYTF; DNA: TGTGCCTGGACAGAAAGGGGGCCCTATGGCTACACCTTC
J: TRBJ2-5; V: TRBV27; D: TRBD1; size: .; CDR3: CASSPHRDRRFQETQYF; DNA: TGTGCCAGCAGTCCGCATAGGGACAGAAGATTCCAAGAGACCCAGTACTTC
J: TRBJ2-2; V: TRBV4-2; D: TRBD2; size: .; CDR3: CASSRDSVAGGAGELFF; DNA: TGTGCCAGCAGCCGAGACTCTGTAGCGGGGGGCGCCGGGGAGCTGTTTTTT
J: TRBJ1-1; V: TRBV3-1/TRBV3-2; D: .; size: .; CDR3: CASSQVGGATEAFF; DNA: TGTGCCAGCAGCCAAGTAGGGGGTGCCACTGAAGCTTTCTTT
J: TRBJ1-2; V: TRBV5-1; D: .; size: .; CDR3: CASSLMTTDYGYTF; DNA: TGCGCCAGCAGCTTGATGACAACAGACTATGGCTACACCTTC
J: TRBJ2-3; V: TRBV30; D: TRBD1; size: .; CDR3: CACGRGTDTQYF; DNA: TGTGCCTGCGGCAGGGGGACAGATACGCAGTATTTT
J: TRBJ2-3; V: TRBV7-9; D: .; size: .; CDR3: CASSLGGSSAGTDTQYF; DNA: TGTGCCAGCAGCTTAGGTGGCAGCAGTGCGGGCACAGATACGCAGTATTTT
J: TRBJ2-1; V: TRBV11-2; D: .; size: .; CDR3: CASSLSPESSYNEQFF; DNA: TGTGCCAGCAGCTTATCTCCGGAGAGCTCCTACAATGAGCAGTTCTTC
J: TRBJ1-2; V: TRBV10-3; D: .; size: .; CDR3: CAISQRGGRVNYGYTF; DNA: TGTGCCATCAGCCAAAGGGGAGGGCGCGTTAACTATGGCTACACCTTC
J: TRBJ2-3; V: TRBV2; D: TRBD1; size: once; CDR3: CASSADRTTDTQYF; DNA: TGTGCCAGCAGTGCGGACAGGACCACAGATACGCAGTATTTT
J: TRBJ1-4; V: TRBV7-9; D: TRBD1; size: .; CDR3: CASSLGTGSNEKLFF; DNA: TGTGCCAGCAGCTTAGGGACAGGCTCTAATGAAAAACTGTTTTTT
J: TRBJ2-7; V: TRBV7-8; D: .; size: .; CDR3: CASSLSLTAYEQYF; DNA: TGTGCCAGCAGCTTATCCCTGACAGCCTACGAGCAGTACTTC
J: TRBJ2-3; V: TRBV5-6; D: TRBD2; size: .; CDR3: CASSILAGGSGTDTQYF; DNA: TGTGCCAGCAGCATACTAGCGGGGGGGAGTGGCACAGATACGCAGTATTTT
J: TRBJ1-1; V: TRBV29-1; D: .; size: .; CDR3: CSGSQGMNTEAFF; DNA: TGCAGCGGCAGCCAGGGGATGAACACTGAAGCTTTCTTT
J: TRBJ1-6; V: TRBV27; D: .; size: .; CDR3: CASSVRGGQNSPLHF; DNA: TGTGCCAGCAGTGTTCGGGGGGGGCAGAATTCACCCCTCCACTTT
J: TRBJ2-3; V: TRBV7-6; D: .; size: .; CDR3: CASSLRSWQSRGRTDTQYF; DNA: TGTGCCAGCAGCTTACGATCTTGGCAGAGCCGCGGCCGGACAGATACGCAGTATTTT
J: TRBJ1-2; V: TRBV29-1; D: TRBD1; size: .; CDR3: CSARDRATSEGYTF; DNA: TGCAGCGCCCGGGACAGGGCCACCTCTGAGGGCTACACCTTC
J: TRBJ1-5; V: TRBV6-5; D: .; size: .; CDR3: CASSLQGLGQPQHF; DNA: TGTGCCAGCAGCTTACAGGGTCTAGGACAGCCCCAGCATTTT
J: TRBJ2-7; V: TRBV15; D: .; size: once; CDR3: CATSRDRVRNEQYF; DNA: TGTGCCACCAGCAGAGATCGCGTGAGGAACGAGCAGTACTTC
J: TRBJ1-6; V: TRBV15; D: .; size: .; CDR3: CATSPLTNSPLHF; DNA: TGTGCCACCAGCCCGCTGACAAATTCACCCCTCCACTTT
J: TRBJ1-4; V: TRBV5-1; D: .; size: .; CDR3: CASSFGSGTLGRATNEKLFF; DNA: TGCGCCAGCAGCTTTGGGTCCGGGACATTAGGGCGTGCAACTAATGAAAAACTGTTTTTT
J: TRBJ1-1; V: TRBV6-5; D: .; size: .; CDR3: CASSIPPGITEAFF; DNA: TGTGCCAGCAGTATCCCCCCAGGGATCACTGAAGCTTTCTTT
J: TRBJ2-2; V: TRBV5-1; D: .; size: .; CDR3: CASKGTTNTGELFF; DNA: TGCGCCAGCAAGGGGACAACGAACACCGGGGAGCTGTTTTTT
J: TRBJ2-7; V: TRBV10-3; D: .; size: .; CDR3: CAISGDRTGSYEQYF; DNA: TGTGCCATCAGTGGCGACAGGACCGGTTCCTACGAGCAGTACTTC
J: TRBJ2-5; V: TRBV11-2; D: .; size: .; CDR3: CASSFTVQETQYF; DNA: TGTGCCAGCAGCTTCACAGTCCAAGAGACCCAGTACTTC
J: TRBJ1-2; V: TRBV6-5; D: TRBD1; size: .; CDR3: CASRETGVNYGYTF; DNA: TGTGCCAGCAGGGAGACAGGGGTGAACTATGGCTACACCTTC
J: TRBJ2-2; V: TRBV2; D: TRBD2; size: once; CDR3: CASSEALRGAGELFF; DNA: TGTGCCAGCAGTGAAGCGCTTCGGGGGGCCGGGGAGCTGTTTTTT